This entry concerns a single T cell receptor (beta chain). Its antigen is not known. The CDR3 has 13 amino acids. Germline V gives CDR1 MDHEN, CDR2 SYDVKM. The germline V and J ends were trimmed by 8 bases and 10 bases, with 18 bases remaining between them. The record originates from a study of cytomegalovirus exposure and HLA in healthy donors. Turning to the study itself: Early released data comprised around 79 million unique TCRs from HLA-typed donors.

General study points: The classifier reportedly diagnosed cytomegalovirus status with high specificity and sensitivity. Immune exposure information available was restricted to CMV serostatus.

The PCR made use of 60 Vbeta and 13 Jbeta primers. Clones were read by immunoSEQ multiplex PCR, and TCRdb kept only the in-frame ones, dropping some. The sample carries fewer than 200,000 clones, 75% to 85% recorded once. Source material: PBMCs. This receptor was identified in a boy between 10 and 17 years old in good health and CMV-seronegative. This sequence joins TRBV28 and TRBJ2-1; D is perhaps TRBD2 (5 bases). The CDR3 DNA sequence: TGTGCCAGCCTACTCAAATTTAGCGTCGAGCAGTTCTTC. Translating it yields CASLLKFSVEQFF.